This is a list of T cell receptor beta chains from one sample in a study of PD-1 blockade in classical Hodgkin lymphoma. Method: immunoSEQ multiplex PCR; TCRdb's copy keeps in-frame clones and lacks some. The top ten hold about 20% of the sample, which has about 41,000 clones, more than 70% seen once. Source: peripheral blood mononuclear cells (PBMCs), taken at baseline. The receptor set was obtained from a human donor with classical Hodgkin lymphoma. The CDR3 runs from the conserved cysteine through the conserved F or W. The order of the fields is clone size, D gene, J gene, V gene, CDR3 protein, CDR3 DNA. The D gene is left open where the match is weak. Not every row has a clone size; where given, it reads once, few, many or a size class.

clone_size: once
d_call: TRBD1
j_call: TRBJ2-1
v_call: TRBV7-9
cdr3_aa: CASSRDRVVTLNEQFF
cdr3_nt: TGTGCCAGCAGCCGGGACAGGGTAGTAACCCTCAATGAGCAGTTCTTC

clone_size: -
d_call: -
j_call: TRBJ2-7
v_call: TRBV14
cdr3_aa: CASSQLLTASYEQYF
cdr3_nt: TGTGCCAGCAGCCAACTATTGACGGCCTCCTACGAGCAGTACTTC

clone_size: -
d_call: -
j_call: TRBJ1-2
v_call: TRBV30
cdr3_aa: CAWSVLEGGYTF
cdr3_nt: TGTGCCTGGAGTGTACTGGAGGGTGGCTACACCTTC

clone_size: few
d_call: TRBD1
j_call: TRBJ2-1
v_call: TRBV6-4
cdr3_aa: CASSTTGGAYNEQFF
cdr3_nt: TGTGCCAGCAGTACGACAGGGGGCGCCTACAATGAGCAGTTCTTC

clone_size: once
d_call: TRBD2
j_call: TRBJ2-3
v_call: TRBV28
cdr3_aa: CASSFLAGGSTDTQYF
cdr3_nt: TGTGCCAGCAGTTTTCTAGCGGGAGGTAGCACAGATACGCAGTATTTT

clone_size: -
d_call: -
j_call: TRBJ1-6
v_call: TRBV6-5
cdr3_aa: CASSSSAAGNSPLHF
cdr3_nt: TGTGCCAGCAGTTCGTCAGCCGCGGGTAATTCACCCCTCCACTTT

clone_size: once
d_call: TRBD1
j_call: TRBJ1-2
v_call: TRBV7-2
cdr3_aa: CASSAWTGGPYGYTF
cdr3_nt: TGTGCCAGCAGCGCTTGGACAGGGGGTCCCTATGGCTACACCTTC

clone_size: -
d_call: -
j_call: TRBJ2-3
v_call: TRBV7-2
cdr3_aa: CASSLRPTDTQYF
cdr3_nt: TGTGCCAGCAGCTTACGACCCACAGATACGCAGTATTTT

clone_size: -
d_call: -
j_call: TRBJ1-2
v_call: TRBV19
cdr3_aa: CASSISGRGVYGYTF
cdr3_nt: TGTGCCAGTAGTATAAGTGGCCGGGGCGTCTATGGCTACACCTTC

clone_size: -
d_call: -
j_call: TRBJ1-5
v_call: TRBV6-4
cdr3_aa: CASAAQTGQPQHF
cdr3_nt: TGTGCCAGCGCCGCTCAGACGGGGCAGCCCCAGCATTTT

clone_size: -
d_call: -
j_call: TRBJ1-4
v_call: TRBV27
cdr3_aa: CASSPVGGANEKLFF
cdr3_nt: TGTGCCAGCAGTCCCGTGGGGGGGGCTAATGAAAAACTGTTTTTT

clone_size: -
d_call: -
j_call: TRBJ2-3
v_call: TRBV2
cdr3_aa: CARALENPGGTDTQYF
cdr3_nt: TGTGCCAGAGCATTGGAGAACCCGGGGGGCACAGATACGCAGTATTTT

clone_size: few
d_call: -
j_call: TRBJ2-2
v_call: TRBV2
cdr3_aa: CASKENTGELFF
cdr3_nt: TGTGCCAGCAAGGAGAACACCGGGGAGCTGTTTTTT

clone_size: few
d_call: TRBD1
j_call: TRBJ1-1
v_call: TRBV30
cdr3_aa: CAWTTGMNTEAFF
cdr3_nt: TGTGCCTGGACGACAGGGATGAACACTGAAGCTTTCTTT

clone_size: -
d_call: -
j_call: TRBJ2-7
v_call: TRBV23-1
cdr3_aa: CASSQSSATSYEQYF
cdr3_nt: TGCGCCAGCAGTCAATCCTCAGCCACCTCCTACGAGCAGTACTTC

clone_size: -
d_call: -
j_call: TRBJ2-7
v_call: TRBV11-2
cdr3_aa: CASSLRQLYEQYF
cdr3_nt: TGTGCCAGCAGCTTAAGACAGCTCTACGAGCAGTACTTC

clone_size: -
d_call: -
j_call: TRBJ1-3
v_call: TRBV4-1
cdr3_aa: CASSQDHGYSGNTIYF
cdr3_nt: TGCGCCAGCAGCCAAGATCACGGATACTCTGGAAACACCATATATTTT

clone_size: -
d_call: -
j_call: TRBJ2-7
v_call: TRBV6-1
cdr3_aa: CASRYLYGTYEQYF
cdr3_nt: TGTGCCAGCAGATATCTCTATGGGACCTACGAGCAGTACTTC

clone_size: -
d_call: TRBD2
j_call: TRBJ2-7
v_call: TRBV7-9
cdr3_aa: CASSLPGLTYEQYF
cdr3_nt: TGTGCCAGCAGCTTACCGGGACTAACCTACGAGCAGTACTTC

clone_size: -
d_call: TRBD1
j_call: TRBJ2-5
v_call: TRBV27
cdr3_aa: CASSLGTGAVETQYF
cdr3_nt: TGTGCCAGCAGTCTAGGGACAGGGGCGGTAGAGACCCAGTACTTC

clone_size: -
d_call: TRBD1
j_call: TRBJ1-1
v_call: TRBV2
cdr3_aa: CASDTQGVMNTEAFF
cdr3_nt: TGTGCCAGCGATACACAGGGGGTCATGAACACTGAAGCTTTCTTT

clone_size: -
d_call: TRBD1
j_call: TRBJ2-2
v_call: TRBV29-1
cdr3_aa: CSVRASDRPVSEHRELFF
cdr3_nt: TGCAGCGTTCGAGCGTCGGACAGGCCTGTTAGCGAACACCGGGAGCTGTTTTTT

clone_size: -
d_call: -
j_call: TRBJ2-5
v_call: TRBV27
cdr3_aa: CASSFPVGPAGETQYF
cdr3_nt: TGTGCCAGCAGTTTCCCCGTGGGCCCGGCCGGGGAGACCCAGTACTTC

clone_size: -
d_call: TRBD1
j_call: TRBJ1-1
v_call: TRBV27
cdr3_aa: CASSLGQGRSEAFF
cdr3_nt: TGTGCCAGCAGTTTGGGACAGGGGAGGTCTGAAGCTTTCTTT

clone_size: -
d_call: -
j_call: TRBJ2-1
v_call: TRBV7-9
cdr3_aa: CASSALSFYNEQFF
cdr3_nt: TGTGCCAGCAGCGCCCTCTCGTTCTACAATGAGCAGTTCTTC

clone_size: few
d_call: -
j_call: TRBJ2-3
v_call: TRBV9
cdr3_aa: CASSVRGVWGDTQYF
cdr3_nt: TGTGCCAGCAGCGTCCGAGGGGTGTGGGGAGATACGCAGTATTTT

clone_size: -
d_call: -
j_call: TRBJ1-3
v_call: TRBV7-9
cdr3_aa: CASSSRGSGTGNTIYF
cdr3_nt: TGTGCCAGCAGCTCAAGGGGGTCTGGGACTGGAAACACCATATATTTT

clone_size: -
d_call: -
j_call: TRBJ2-7
v_call: TRBV6-5
cdr3_aa: CASSYGAAHPVEQYF
cdr3_nt: TGTGCCAGCAGTTATGGGGCGGCGCATCCCGTCGAGCAGTACTTC

clone_size: -
d_call: -
j_call: TRBJ1-5
v_call: TRBV18
cdr3_aa: CASSPGQNQPQHF
cdr3_nt: TGTGCCAGCTCACCGGGGCAGAATCAGCCCCAGCATTTT

clone_size: -
d_call: TRBD1
j_call: TRBJ2-5
v_call: TRBV29-1
cdr3_aa: CSVNRGETQYF
cdr3_nt: TGCAGCGTAAACAGGGGGGAGACCCAGTACTTC

clone_size: -
d_call: TRBD2
j_call: TRBJ2-3
v_call: TRBV7-3
cdr3_aa: CASSLAGGRGTDTQYF
cdr3_nt: TGTGCCAGCAGCTTAGCTGGCGGGAGGGGGACGGATACGCAGTATTTT

clone_size: medium-sized
d_call: -
j_call: TRBJ1-2
v_call: TRBV27
cdr3_aa: CASSSVQGDYGYTF
cdr3_nt: TGTGCCAGCAGTTCCGTACAGGGCGACTATGGCTACACCTTC

clone_size: -
d_call: TRBD2
j_call: TRBJ2-1
v_call: TRBV5-5
cdr3_aa: CASSPSRRDYLLNEQFF
cdr3_nt: TGTGCCAGCAGCCCCAGCAGACGGGACTATCTTCTCAATGAGCAGTTCTTC

clone_size: -
d_call: -
j_call: TRBJ1-2
v_call: TRBV28
cdr3_aa: CASGGNYGYTF
cdr3_nt: TGTGCCAGCGGGGGTAACTATGGCTACACCTTC

clone_size: few
d_call: -
j_call: TRBJ2-7
v_call: TRBV18
cdr3_aa: CASSRDYGRSVGDLDEQYF
cdr3_nt: TGTGCCAGCTCACGGGATTATGGACGGTCCGTAGGGGATCTCGACGAGCAGTACTTC